This TCR beta chain was observed in a study of radiation and T cells in renal cell carcinoma (dated by TCRdb to the early 2020s). About the full investigation: Samples were obtained from a clinical trial, in which 15 Gy stereotactic body radiation therapy was delivered to primary renal cell carcinomas and nephrectomy was performed 4 weeks later. A total of 50 or so samples underwent TCR beta sequencing, made up of roughly 26 tumors and about 27 peripheral blood samples. Across all 50 or so samples, around 4,000,000 unique CDR3 nucleotide sequences, encoding about 2,700,000 unique CDR3 amino acid sequences, were identified.

TCR beta libraries were generated from genomic DNA with the immunoSEQ kit, following the manufacturer's recommendations. To prepare the libraries, a first multiplex PCR with proprietary primers was run, followed by a second PCR that added unique barcodes, and a bead cleanup was done after each round. Each sample batch included a kit-provided positive control reaction and a negative control reaction. The final libraries were assessed on an Agilent 4200 TapeStation D1000 ScreenTape, pooled by volume, and quantified by qPCR. Sequencing was performed on an Illumina NextSeq500 using a MidOutput 150-cycle cartridge, with 156 Read1 cycles, 15 Index1 cycles, and the kit custom primers. The pooled library was loaded at 0.9 to 1 pM with an approximately 22% PhiX control spike-in. The authors' analysis ran thus. Vendor-processed data were analyzed in R, and a clonotype was defined as all T cells sharing the same CDR3 nucleotide sequence. In the clone abundance analyses, frequencies were normalized to the 10,000 most abundant clones in each sample. Public T cell clones, averaging fewer than five per sample, were removed before analysis. An abundance difference of at least 32-fold between compartments was the criterion for calling clonotypes tumor-enriched or baseline blood-enriched. A beta-binomial differential abundance model was used to identify clonotypes that were expanded or contracted between blood time points. The Baroni-Urbani and Buser coefficient was used to measure tumor-blood repertoire similarity, and groups were compared with two-tailed Wilcoxon tests in R. TCRdb mirrors the immuneACCESS table, restricted to in-frame sequences. Some clones are absent from its copies; in checked studies, under half trace to an unresolved V gene, and the reason for the others is unknown. D and trimming come from the DNA, and the V and J calls and clone size come from that table. In this sample the table shows approximately 100,000 clones, around nine tenths of which occur a single time. The ten top clones hold roughly 8% of the sample.

Comment on this clone: The antigen it recognizes is unknown. The input lacks base qualities; no much larger clone sits a single base away.

The CDR3 covers 14 residues, taking in both the cysteine and the phenylalanine. The retained sequence is limited to the CDR3, 42 bases, with the frame set at the first base. The germline V gene encodes CDR1 SGHDT and CDR2 YYEEEE. Trimming costs V 0 bases and J 8 bases, and their ends lie 14 bases apart. What the study reported, not specific to this receptor: No pretreatment tumor biopsies were available, so the baseline intratumoral presence of clonotypes could not be determined. In blood, the top tumor clonotypes increased from baseline to 2 weeks after radiation and then shrank by 4 weeks, which suggests a temporary expansion of tumor-resident clones. Because the trial had a single-armed design, the trial could not examine how radiation dose or scheduling affected the TCR repertoire. Dynamics of the blood repertoire were not tracked past 4 weeks after treatment.

Taken with the paper, the label for time point translates to: baseline pretreatment blood. Explained via the paper, the treatment or condition label denotes: 15 Gy SBRT to primary tumor, nephrectomy 4 weeks later. To track tumor-enriched clonotypes, serial peripheral blood was sampled from radiation-treated patients at baseline and at 2 weeks and 4 weeks after SBRT. All patients had renal cell carcinoma with clear cell pathology. Genomic DNA for TCR sequencing was prepared using the QIAamp DNA Blood Mini Kit (Qiagen). The analyses included only samples that passed all quality control checks. The sample in question was blood, obtained from a patient whose treatment included radiotherapy and nephrectomy. The chain joins TRBV5-6 to TRBJ1-2, with no D gene named confidently. This clonotype originated in a man aged 50 or older with renal cell carcinoma. The nucleotide sequence is TGTGCCAGCAGCTTGGTGTCGGACGGAATCGGCTACACCTTC. This encodes CASSLVSDGIGYTF.